These 27 T cell receptor beta chains were sequenced from one sample in a study of blood T cells in healthy people across ages. Using a J-beta primer mix together with a sample-barcoded 5' primer, a second PCR was run for about 6 to 12 cycles. TCRdb re-called the 5' RACE reads through MiXCR, storing one row per CDR3 protein. This table has about 510,000 distinct CDR3 sequences, roughly a quarter appearing once. Another study also made use of these data, one on T cells of mothers and their children.

The sample consisted of blood. These receptors all come from a boy aged 2 to 9 in good health.

V usage is TRBV20-1 and J usage is TRBJ1-2; D gene uncertain. The CDR3 covers 13 residues. Germline V gene data show CDR1 as DFQATT and CDR2 as SNEGSKA (reference sequence). V was trimmed by 6 bases and J by 4 bases, leaving 15 bases between them. The CDR3 DNA reads as TGCAGTGCAATAAAGCCTGGAGGCTATGGCTACACCTTC. Translated, it gives CSAIKPGGYGYTF.

In its sample, this clonotype was seen a few times. J is TRBJ2-5 and V is TRBV4-3; TRBD2 matches 10 bases. The junction had 10 bases not matched to a gene; V was cut back by 1 base and J by 5 bases. There are 17 residues in the CDR3. The germline gives CDR1 LGHNA, CDR2 YSLEER. The CDR3 here is CASSQGSGRVNGETQYF. The CDR3 DNA is TGCGCCAGCAGCCAAGGGAGCGGGAGGGTAAATGGGGAGACCCAGTACTTC.

This clonotype was observed many times. The chain has TRBV29-1 and TRBJ1-1, with no clear D. The CDR3 runs to 12 residues. Germline CDR1 SQVTM, CDR2 ANQGSEA. The ends were cut back, 4 bases at V and 1 base at J, with 7 bases in the middle. CDR3: CSVAFRNTEAFF. As DNA, the CDR3 is TGCAGCGTTGCTTTCAGGAACACTGAAGCTTTCTTT.

V usage is TRBV7-9 and J usage is TRBJ1-6, with 10 bases matching TRBD1. The CDR3 has 15 amino acids. The germline CDR1 and CDR2 sequences are SEHNR and FQNEAQ (reference sequence). The V gene end was trimmed by 5 bases and the J gene end by 7 bases; junction bases not matched to a gene: 5. The CDR3 DNA follows: TGTGCCAGCAGCCTTCCGGGACAGGGGAATTCACCCCTCCACTTT. Translation: CASSLPGQGNSPLHF.

The rearrangement joins TRBV12-3 or TRBV12-4 to TRBJ1-3, with D uncertain. The germline V and J ends were trimmed by 2 bases and 4 bases, with 9 bases remaining between them. This CDR3 is 14 amino acids long. CDR3 loop: CASSLSLGGNTIYF. For the CDR3, the DNA is TGTGCCAGCAGTTTAAGTCTCGGGGGAAACACCATATATTTT.

The chain recombines TRBV6-5 with TRBJ2-7; 7 bases are shared with TRBD2. V lost 2 bases and J lost 2; bases outside the gene matches: 6. This CDR3 spans 15 amino acids. Looked up from germline, CDR1 is MNHEY and CDR2 is SVGAGI. CDR3 amino acids: CASSYGAGVTYEQYF. The CDR3 coding sequence is TGTGCCAGCAGTTACGGGGCGGGAGTTACCTACGAGCAGTACTTC.

There are a few counts of this clonotype. The chain combines TRBV9 with TRBJ2-1; TRBD2 might be the D (6 bases). The V end was cut by 0 bases, the J end by 0 bases, with 13 bases between. The CDR3 is made up of 17 amino acids. The germline CDR1 and CDR2 sequences are SGDLS and YYNGEE. CDR3 loop: CASSVDKRAYSYNEQFF. CDR3 sequence (DNA): TGTGCCAGCAGCGTAGATAAGCGGGCCTACTCCTACAATGAGCAGTTCTTC.

The V call is TRBV6-2 or TRBV6-3, the J call TRBJ1-6; TRBD1 might be the D (6 bases). The V gene lost 2 bases and the J gene lost 4 bases, with 9 bases spanning the gap. The germline V gene encodes CDR1 MNHEY and CDR2 SVGEGT. CDR3 length: 15 amino acids. The CDR3 protein is CASSYRGQYNSPLHF. The CDR3, as DNA: TGTGCCAGCAGTTACCGTGGACAGTATAATTCACCCCTCCACTTT.

As for this clonotype: The junction does not match germline at one end; this may be a read error. CDR3 DNA: TGTGCCGGCAGCTTACATCAGCGGGAGTTTCCTGAGCAGTTCTTC. This translates into CAGSLHQREFPEQFF. The chain links TRBV7-9 to TRBJ2-1, with TRBD2 matching 8 bases. Germline CDR1 and CDR2: SEHNR and FQNEAQ (reference sequence). This CDR3 has 15 residues.

This clonotype was observed a handful of times. The chain uses TRBV25-1 and TRBJ2-5; 11 bases agree with TRBD2. The J call may be incorrect, as the DNA end agrees better with TRBJ2-1. The CDR3 loop spans 15 amino acids. Germline lookup yields CDR1 MGHDK and CDR2 SYGVNS. CDR3 DNA: TGTGCCAGCAGTGGAGCCGGGACTAGCGGCAATGAGCAGTTCTTC. Protein product: CASSGAGTSGNEQFF.

A few counts support this clonotype. The chain uses TRBV7-9 and TRBJ2-7, with no clear D. The CDR3 totals 15 residues. CDR1 SEHNR and CDR2 FQNEAQ come from the germline V gene (reference sequence). Trimming pared 1 base from V and 4 bases from J, leaving 14 bases between. CDR3 sequence: CASSLGLVSGYEQYF. In DNA, the CDR3 is TGTGCCAGCAGCTTAGGTTTGGTCTCAGGTTACGAGCAGTACTTC.

The V call is TRBV6-1, the J call TRBJ2-5; D unresolved. The assigned J gene may be wrong: the sequence end matches TRBJ2-7 better. The length of the CDR3 is 14 residues. Germline assignment: CDR1 MNHNS and CDR2 SASEGT. CDR3 in DNA: TGTGCCAGCAGTGAAATGGGAAACGTCTACGAGCAGTACTTC. Amino acid sequence: CASSEMGNVYEQYF.

This clonotype showed up just a few times. The rearrangement uses TRBV11-2 and TRBJ1-4, with TRBD1 matching over 8 bases. Germline assignment: CDR1 SGHAT and CDR2 FQNNGV. The CDR3 has 14 amino acids. After removal of 8 bases from V and 8 bases from J, the junction contained 10 bases not matched to a gene. The DNA for the CDR3 is TGTGCCAGCTGCCGGGGACAGGCGAAGGAAAAACTGTTTTTT. The encoded protein is CASCRGQAKEKLFF.

This chain links TRBV29-1 with TRBJ2-1; the D call may be TRBD1 or TRBD2 (6 bases each). The last part of the DNA fits TRBJ2-5 better; the J call may be wrong. The CDR3 runs 14 residues. Per the germline V gene, CDR1 is SQVTM and CDR2 is ANQGSEA. The DNA of the CDR3 is TGCAGCGTTGTGAGGACTACAGGGAGGGAGACCCAGTACTTC. This codes for CSVVRTTGRETQYF.

The sample holds a few counts of this clonotype. The chain uses TRBV9 and TRBJ1-3, with 9 bases matching TRBD1. J was trimmed by 4 bases and V by 3 bases; bases with no gene match: 8. The germline V gene encodes CDR1 SGDLS and CDR2 YYNGEE. The CDR3 sequence is 16 residues long. The CDR3 spells CASSEGQGTEGNTIYF. CDR3 bases: TGTGCCAGCAGCGAGGGACAGGGAACTGAAGGAAACACCATATATTTT.

This clonotype came up many times. The rearrangement uses TRBV20-1 and TRBJ2-1, with TRBD2 matching over 11 bases. J gave up 0 bases and V 5 bases, and 6 bases lay outside the gene matches. The CDR3 runs 16 residues. The germline V gene has CDR1 DFQATT and CDR2 SNEGSKA (reference sequence). CDR3 sequence reads: CSALASGGSSYNEQFF. The CDR3 bases are TGCAGTGCTCTGGCTAGCGGGGGGTCCTCCTACAATGAGCAGTTCTTC.

The V gene is TRBV7-9, the J gene TRBJ1-2; 8 nucleotides line up with TRBD1. Germline lookup yields CDR1 SEHNR and CDR2 FQNEAQ (reference sequence). V gave up 4 bases and J gave up 3 bases; unmatched junction bases: 7. CDR3 length equals 15 residues. CDR3 in amino acids: CASSSAGGADYGYTF. CDR3 bases: TGTGCCAGCAGCTCGGCAGGGGGCGCGGACTATGGCTACACCTTC.

The V and J genes are TRBV15 and TRBJ2-4, with no clear D. Trimming removed 0 bases at V and 9 bases at J, with 15 bases between. There are 15 residues in the CDR3. CDR1 is LNHNV and CDR2 is YYDKDF in the germline V gene (reference sequence). The CDR3: CATSRDQGTPGIQYF. The CDR3 DNA reads TGTGCCACCAGCAGAGATCAAGGCACCCCAGGCATTCAGTACTTC.

This clonotype was counted many times. J is TRBJ2-2 and V is TRBV30; TRBD1 might be the D (6 bases). The V end lost 3 bases, the J end lost 9 bases, and 20 bases lay between the germline ends. Germline CDR1 is GTSNPN and CDR2 is SVGIG (reference sequence). The CDR3 totals 15 residues. CDR3 in amino acids: CAWRDLGAQNRELFF. The CDR3, as DNA: TGTGCCTGGAGGGACCTGGGGGCACAAAATAGGGAGCTGTTTTTT.

This clonotype was observed at least ten times. The J gene is TRBJ1-6, the V gene TRBV6-1; no clear D. The germline V gene encodes CDR1 MNHNS and CDR2 SASEGT. The CDR3 is 15 amino acids. V was shortened by 1 base and J by 9 bases, with 13 bases between the two germline ends. CDR3 loop: CASSEDSNSVSPLHF. CDR3 bases: TGTGCCAGCAGTGAAGACAGTAACTCCGTTTCACCCCTCCACTTT.

This clonotype was counted a single time. The chain links TRBV20-1 to TRBJ2-5; possibly TRBD1 for D (6 bases). TRBJ2-1 explains the end of the DNA better; the J call may be wrong. CDR1 is DFQATT, CDR2 SNEGSKA, per germline (reference sequence). The CDR3 is 13 residues long. In nucleotides, the CDR3 is TGCAGTGCTAGAGATCCCAGGGGTGATGAGCAGTTCTTC. Translating it yields CSARDPRGDEQFF.

The chain has TRBV19 and TRBJ2-4, with D uncertain. V lost 7 bases and J 2 bases, leaving 12 bases between the germline ends. CDR1 is LNHDA, CDR2 SQIVND, per germline (reference sequence). This CDR3 has 14 residues. CDR3 sequence: CASTPGETKNIQYF. The CDR3 coding sequence is TGTGCCAGTACCCCCGGAGAAACCAAAAACATTCAGTACTTC.

This sequence joins TRBV9 and TRBJ2-1; 8 bases are shared with TRBD2. J lost 8 bases, V lost 4 bases, and 14 bases had no gene match. Germline V CDR1 and CDR2: SGDLS, YYNGEE. This CDR3 has 16 amino acids. The CDR3 bases are TGTGCCAGCAGCTCGGCCCCAGCGGGGGCAGGGGATGAGCAGTTCTTC. Translated: CASSSAPAGAGDEQFF. The full variable domain, its missing parts supplied by reference TRBV9 and TRBJ2-1, is DSGVTQTPKHLITATGQRVTLRCSPRSGDLSVYWYQQSLDQGLQFLIQYYNGEERAKGNILERFSAQQFPDLHSELNLSSLELGDSALYFCASSSAPAGAGDEQFFGPGTRLTVL.

This chain uses TRBV12-3 or TRBV12-4 with TRBJ2-5; TRBD1 matches at 10 bases. The CDR3 is made up of 14 amino acids. The V gene end was trimmed by 7 bases and the J gene end by 5 bases; junction bases not matched to a gene: 7. CDR3 sequence: CASTSGTGEETQYF. The CDR3 DNA follows: TGTGCCAGCACCTCCGGGACAGGGGAGGAGACCCAGTACTTC.

In its sample, this clonotype was seen once. The CDR3 reads CASSLSYRGDGYTF. The CDR3 region has the DNA TGTGCCAGCAGCTTATCATACAGGGGGGATGGCTACACCTTC. The chain is built from TRBV7-9 and TRBJ1-2; the match to TRBD1 covers 8 bases. This CDR3 has 14 amino acids. Germline lookup yields CDR1 SEHNR and CDR2 FQNEAQ (reference sequence). Trimming removed 2 bases from V and 6 bases from J; junction bases left unmatched: 5. Full variable domain (remainder filled in from reference TRBV7-9 and TRBJ1-2): DTGVSQNPRHKITKRGQNVTFRCDPISEHNRLYWYRQTLGQGPEFLTYFQNEAQLEKSRLLSDRFSAERPKGSFSTLEIQRTEQGDSAMYLCASSLSYRGDGYTFGSGTRLTVV.

This clonotype was seen a handful of times. The rearrangement joins TRBV7-9 to TRBJ2-3; TRBD1 agrees at 10 bases. CDR1 and CDR2 from the germline V gene are SEHNR and FQNEAQ (reference sequence). V dropped 4 bases and J dropped 6; count of bases not matched to a gene: 7. The CDR3 runs 15 residues. CDR3 in DNA: TGTGCCAGCAGCTACTTATTGGGACAGGGGGATACGCAGTATTTT. Protein sequence: CASSYLLGQGDTQYF.

The chain links TRBV6-2 or TRBV6-3 to TRBJ2-7; 10 bases match TRBD2. Germline CDR1 reads MNHEY; CDR2 reads SVGEGT. Trimming took 2 bases from V and 3 from J; bases not matched to a gene: 1. This CDR3 is built from 14 residues. The CDR3 loop reads CASSYLAGVYEQYF. CDR3 bases: TGTGCCAGCAGTTACCTAGCGGGAGTCTACGAGCAGTACTTC.